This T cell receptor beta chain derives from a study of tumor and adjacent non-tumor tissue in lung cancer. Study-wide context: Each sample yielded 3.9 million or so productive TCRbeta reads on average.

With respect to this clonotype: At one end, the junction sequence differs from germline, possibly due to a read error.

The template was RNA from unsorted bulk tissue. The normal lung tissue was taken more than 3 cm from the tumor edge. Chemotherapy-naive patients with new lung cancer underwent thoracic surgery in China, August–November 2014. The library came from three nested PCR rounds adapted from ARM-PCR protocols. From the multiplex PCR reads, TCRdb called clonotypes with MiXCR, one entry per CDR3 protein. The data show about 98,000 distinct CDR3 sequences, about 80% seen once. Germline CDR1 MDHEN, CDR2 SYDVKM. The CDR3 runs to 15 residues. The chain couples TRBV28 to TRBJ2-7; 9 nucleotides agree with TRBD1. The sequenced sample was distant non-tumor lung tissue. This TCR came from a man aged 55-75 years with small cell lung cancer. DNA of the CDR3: TGTGCCATCGCGGGCAGCGGGACAGGGTCGGGGGAGCAGTATTTC. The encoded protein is CAIAGSGTGSGEQYF.